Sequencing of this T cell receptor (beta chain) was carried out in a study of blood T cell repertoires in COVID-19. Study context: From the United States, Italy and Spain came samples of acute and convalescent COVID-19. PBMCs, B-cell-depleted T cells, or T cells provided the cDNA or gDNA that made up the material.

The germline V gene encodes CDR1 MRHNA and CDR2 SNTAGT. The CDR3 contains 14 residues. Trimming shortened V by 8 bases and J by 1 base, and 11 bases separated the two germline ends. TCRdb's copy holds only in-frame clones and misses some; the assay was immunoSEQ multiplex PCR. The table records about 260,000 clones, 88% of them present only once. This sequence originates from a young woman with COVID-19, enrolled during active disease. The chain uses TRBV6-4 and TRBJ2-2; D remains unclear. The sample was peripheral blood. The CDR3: CASQLSRNTGELFF. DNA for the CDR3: TGTGCCAGCCAATTAAGTAGGAACACCGGGGAGCTGTTTTTT.